Listed here are 21 T cell receptor beta chains from one sample, sequenced in a study of T-cell reconstitution after alpha-beta-depleted transplantation in children (dated by TCRdb to about 2016). Library preparation employed PCR. Sequencing took place on an Illumina HiSeq 2500. Molecular barcoding was employed in the preparation of TCR libraries, with unique molecular identifiers being used to normalize TCRbeta repertoire quantification. Starting from the raw public reads, TCRdb applied fastp trimming at Q25, assembled clones with MiXCR and retained in-frame beta chains. Rows are combined by CDR3 protein, so each entry shows the most common genes and DNA. This sample lists about 340,000 distinct CDR3 sequences; about a tenth were detected once. Jointly, the top ten make up under 3% of the sample. The sequencing here drew on PBMCs from the stem cell graft donor, taken from the stem cell graft. The origin of the receptors is a human donor who donated a stem cell graft to a child with acute lymphoblastic leukemia.

In its sample, this clonotype was seen a few times. The chain links TRBV7-8 to TRBJ2-5; unclear D gene. Germline CDR1 is SGHVS and CDR2 is FQNEAQ. V gave up 4 bases and J gave up 3 bases, with 24 bases separating them. CDR3 length: 18 amino acids. CDR3 in amino acids: CASSSPATQPAYEETQYF. CDR3 sequence (DNA): TGTGCCAGCAGCTCACCGGCGACTCAACCTGCCTATGAAGAGACCCAGTACTTC.

This clonotype was seen more than once but under ten times. The V call is TRBV6-1, the J call TRBJ2-3; 8 bases map to TRBD2. Trimming removed 5 bases from V and 2 bases from J; junction bases left unmatched: 9. This CDR3 is built from 16 residues. The V gene's germline CDR1 is MNHNS and CDR2 SASEGT. The chain's CDR3 is CASSRPGGRDTDTQYF. As DNA, the CDR3 is TGTGCCAGCAGTCGACCGGGGGGGCGCGACACAGATACGCAGTATTTT.

The genes are TRBV10-3 and TRBJ2-1; D may be TRBD1 or TRBD2 (6 bases each). The V end lost 6 bases, the J end lost 9 bases, and 18 bases lay between the germline ends. In germline, CDR1 is ENHRY, CDR2 SYGVKD. This CDR3 is built from 14 residues. The CDR3 region has the DNA TGTGCCATCAGCCCCGGGGGCGGCGCGGGTGAGCAGTTCTTC. Translation gives CAISPGGGAGEQFF.

The chain links TRBV20-1 to TRBJ2-1; possible D gene TRBD1, 6 bases. Trimming left V 6 bases short and J 8 bases short, with 20 bases between. In germline, CDR1 is DFQATT, CDR2 SNEGSKA (reference sequence). The CDR3 is 14 amino acids. CDR3: CSAQGTGRGYEQFF. CDR3 in DNA: TGCAGTGCCCAGGGGACGGGAAGGGGTTATGAGCAGTTCTTC.

This clonotype was observed a few times. The chain has TRBV7-9 and TRBJ1-1, with D unclear. The V end was cut by 5 bases, the J end by 8 bases, with 12 bases between. CDR1 is SEHNR, CDR2 FQNEAQ, per germline (reference sequence). The CDR3 extends over 12 amino acids. The CDR3 spells CASSPPTVEAFF. The CDR3 bases are TGTGCCAGCAGCCCACCTACCGTCGAAGCTTTCTTT.

This clonotype was detected ten times or more. The CDR3 DNA reads as TGTGCCAGCAGCTTGGCCCCCTTAAGCCGCACCGGGGAGCTGTTTTTT. It codes for CASSLAPLSRTGELFF. The V call is TRBV5-6, the J call TRBJ2-2; D uncertain. The V end was cut by 0 bases, the J end by 4 bases, with 13 bases between. CDR3 length: 16 residues. The germline CDR1 and CDR2 sequences are SGHDT and YYEEEE. The whole variable domain, filled in from reference TRBV5-6 and TRBJ2-2, reads DAGVTQSPTHLIKTRGQQVTLRCSPKSGHDTVSWYQQALGQGPQFIFQYYEEEERQRGNFPDRFSGHQFPNYSSELNVNALLLGDSALYLCASSLAPLSRTGELFFGEGSRLTVL.

This clonotype has a count of ten or more. V is TRBV21-1 and J is TRBJ1-1; TRBD1 is taken as the D call from the table, unchecked against the DNA. TRBV21-1 is a documented pseudogene. The CDR3 is made up of 21 amino acids. For the CDR3, the DNA is TGTGCCAGCAGCAAAGGGATCCTTTACCATAGGGATCTGGGGCACGGCACTGAAGCTTTCTTT. It codes for CASSKGILYHRDLGHGTEAFF.

This clonotype turned up a few times. The V and J genes are TRBV9 and TRBJ1-4; TRBD1 matches at 10 bases. CDR1 and CDR2 from the germline V gene are SGDLS and YYNGEE. This CDR3 has 15 residues. Germline trimming cut 4 bases from V and 7 bases from J; bases unmatched to any gene: 7. The CDR3 loop is CASSIRDRGGEKLFF. The CDR3 nucleotides read TGTGCCAGCAGCATCCGGGACAGGGGTGGTGAAAAACTGTTTTTT.

This clonotype was detected a few times. This rearrangement joins TRBV24-1 to TRBJ2-1; D ambiguous. This CDR3 is 14 amino acids long. Germline loops: CDR1 KGHDR, CDR2 SFDVKD. V was clipped by 4 bases and J by 8 bases, with 14 bases between them. The CDR3 protein is CATSDLEQGHEQFF. The CDR3 region has the DNA TGTGCCACCAGTGACCTCGAACAAGGCCATGAGCAGTTCTTC.

The chain has TRBV11-2 and TRBJ2-7; 9 nucleotides align to TRBD1. V shed 3 bases, J shed 3 bases, and the junction held 15 bases outside the gene matches. The CDR3 has 18 amino acids. CDR1 and CDR2 (germline): SGHAT, FQNNGV. The CDR3 reads CASSFRTGALTDYYEQYF. DNA for the CDR3: TGTGCCAGCAGCTTCCGGACAGGGGCCCTCACGGATTACTACGAGCAGTACTTC.

CDR3 nucleotides: TGCAGTGCTGCCAAGCATGGGGGTTATGGCTACACCTTC. Amino acids: CSAAKHGGYGYTF. The chain carries TRBV20-1 and TRBJ1-2; maybe TRBD1 (5 bases). With 5 bases removed from V and 5 bases from J, the gap between germline ends came to 15 bases. Germline V lookup: CDR1 DFQATT, CDR2 SNEGSKA (reference sequence). CDR3 size: 13 residues.

This clonotype was recorded at least ten times. The chain employs TRBV7-3 and TRBJ2-1; 7 bases are shared with TRBD2. CDR1 and CDR2 from the germline V gene are SGHTA and FQGTGA. The CDR3 consists of 16 residues. After removal of 1 base from V and 5 bases from J, the junction contained 8 bases not matched to a gene. CDR3 in DNA: TGTGCCAGCAGCTTAAGGGGAGGACTAGTCCACAATGAGCAGTTCTTC. Protein sequence: CASSLRGGLVHNEQFF.

CDR3: CASSLESWTESSYEQYF. For the CDR3, the DNA is TGTGCCAGCAGCTTAGAGTCGTGGACAGAGAGCTCCTACGAGCAGTACTTC. This chain links TRBV11-2 with TRBJ2-7; TRBD1 might be the D (6 bases). Trimming pared 0 bases from V and 0 bases from J, leaving 15 bases between. CDR3 length: 17 amino acids. CDR1 SGHAT and CDR2 FQNNGV come from the germline V gene.

This clonotype has a handful of counts. The rearrangement uses TRBV9 and TRBJ2-1; 14 bases line up with TRBD2. Germline V CDR1 and CDR2: SGDLS, YYNGEE. The junction had 7 bases not matched to a gene; V was cut back by 2 bases and J by 9 bases. The CDR3 length is 16 residues. CDR3 loop: CASSVGTSGSLGEQFF. CDR3 bases: TGTGCCAGCAGCGTGGGGACTAGCGGGAGCCTCGGTGAGCAGTTCTTC.

The chain has TRBV27 and TRBJ2-5, with 9 nucleotides matching TRBD2. The V gene's germline CDR1 is MNHEY and CDR2 SMNVEV (reference sequence). Trimming removed 6 bases from V and 5 bases from J; junction bases left unmatched: 10. The CDR3 loop spans 15 amino acids. The CDR3 region has the DNA TGTGCCAGCAGCCCGGGACTAGCAGGGTCCGAGACCCAGTACTTC. It translates to CASSPGLAGSETQYF.

This clonotype was counted between two and nine times. The chain joins TRBV29-1 to TRBJ2-1; 11 bases align to TRBD1. Germline trimming cut 8 bases from V and 7 bases from J; bases unmatched to any gene: 4. Germline values: CDR1 SQVTM, CDR2 ANQGSEA. The CDR3 extends over 12 amino acids. The CDR3 DNA reads TGCAGCATAGGGGACAGGGGGAATGAGCAGTTCTTC. Encoded protein: CSIGDRGNEQFF.

CDR3 sequence (DNA): TGCAGCGTTGCGGACAGGGGTAATGAAAAACTGTTTTTT. It encodes CSVADRGNEKLFF. The chain links TRBV29-1 to TRBJ1-4; 9 positions agree with TRBD1. The CDR3 has 13 amino acids. The trim removed 4 bases at V and 4 bases at J, leaving 1 base unmatched. CDR1 and CDR2 from the germline V gene are SQVTM and ANQGSEA.

The V gene is TRBV4-1, the J gene TRBJ2-7, with 7 bases matching TRBD1. The CDR3 totals 13 residues. V lost 4 bases to trimming and J lost 5 bases; unmatched junction nucleotides: 5. Germline V CDR1 and CDR2: MGHRA, YSYEKL. CDR3 region: CASSRDREHEQYF. The DNA of the CDR3 is TGCGCCAGCAGCCGAGACAGGGAGCACGAGCAGTACTTC.

The chain joins TRBV5-1 to TRBJ2-7; 10 bases agree with TRBD2. The CDR3 sequence is 17 residues long. CDR1 SGHRS and CDR2 YFSETQ come from the germline V gene. J gave up 0 bases and V 1 base, and 7 bases lay outside the gene matches. As DNA, the CDR3 is TGCGCCAGCAGCTTGAACCCCCGGACTAGCGGCTCCTACGAGCAGTACTTC. This sequence encodes CASSLNPRTSGSYEQYF. The variable domain in full, with the rest retrieved from reference TRBV5-1 and TRBJ2-7, is KAGVTQTPRYLIKTRGQQVTLSCSPISGHRSVSWYQQTPGQGLQFLFEYFSETQRNKGNFPGRFSGRQFSNSRSEMNVSTLELGDSALYLCASSLNPRTSGSYEQYFGPGTRLTVT.

This clonotype appeared a few times. The chain is built from TRBV5-1 and TRBJ2-1, with 13 bases identical to TRBD2. Looked up from germline, CDR1 is SGHRS and CDR2 is YFSETQ. V gave up 0 bases and J gave up 5 bases; unmatched junction bases: 2. CDR3 length: 16 amino acids. For the CDR3, the DNA is TGCGCCAGCAGCTTGGGGGGACTAGCGGGAAACAATGAGCAGTTCTTC. This encodes CASSLGGLAGNNEQFF.

The chain combines TRBV7-9 with TRBJ1-3, with D possibly TRBD1 on 5 matching bases. V was cut by 2 bases and J by 0 bases, with 8 bases left in between. Looked up from germline, CDR1 is SEHNR and CDR2 is FQNEAQ (reference sequence). The CDR3 length is 15 residues. The CDR3 region has the DNA TGTGCCAGCAGCTTACAGGGTGGCTCTGGAAACACCATATATTTT. This sequence encodes CASSLQGGSGNTIYF.